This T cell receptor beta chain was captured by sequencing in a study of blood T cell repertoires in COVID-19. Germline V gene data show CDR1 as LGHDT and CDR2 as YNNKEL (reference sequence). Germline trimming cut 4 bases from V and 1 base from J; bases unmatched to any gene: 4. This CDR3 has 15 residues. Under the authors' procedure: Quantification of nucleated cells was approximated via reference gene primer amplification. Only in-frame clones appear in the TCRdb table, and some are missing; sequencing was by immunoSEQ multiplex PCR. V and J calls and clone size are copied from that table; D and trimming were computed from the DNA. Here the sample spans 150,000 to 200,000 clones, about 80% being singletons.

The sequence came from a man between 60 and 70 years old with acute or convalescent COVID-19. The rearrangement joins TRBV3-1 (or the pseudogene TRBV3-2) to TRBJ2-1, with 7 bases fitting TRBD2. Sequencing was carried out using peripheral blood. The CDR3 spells CASSRGLVSYNEQFF. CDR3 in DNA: TGTGCCAGCAGCCGAGGACTAGTTTCCTACAATGAGCAGTTCTTC.